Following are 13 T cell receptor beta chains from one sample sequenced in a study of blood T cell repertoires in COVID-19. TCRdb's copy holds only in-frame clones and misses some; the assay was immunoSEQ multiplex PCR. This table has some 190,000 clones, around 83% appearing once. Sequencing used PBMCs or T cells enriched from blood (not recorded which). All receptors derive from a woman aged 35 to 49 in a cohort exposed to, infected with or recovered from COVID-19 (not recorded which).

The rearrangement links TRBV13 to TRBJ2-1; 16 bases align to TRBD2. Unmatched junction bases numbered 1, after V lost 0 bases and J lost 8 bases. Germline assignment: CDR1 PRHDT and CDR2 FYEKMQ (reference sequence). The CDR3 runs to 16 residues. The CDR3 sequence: CASSLGGTSGGDEQFF. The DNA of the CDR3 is TGTGCCAGCAGCTTAGGAGGGACTAGCGGGGGGGATGAGCAGTTCTTC.

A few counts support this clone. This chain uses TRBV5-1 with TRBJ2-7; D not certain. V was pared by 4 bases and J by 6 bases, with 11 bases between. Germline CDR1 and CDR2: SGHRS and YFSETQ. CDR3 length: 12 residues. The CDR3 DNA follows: TGCGCCAGCAGCCGAGGATTGGGCGAGCAGTACTTC. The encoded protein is CASSRGLGEQYF. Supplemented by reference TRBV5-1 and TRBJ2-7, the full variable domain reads KAGVTQTPRYLIKTRGQQVTLSCSPISGHRSVSWYQQTPGQGLQFLFEYFSETQRNKGNFPGRFSGRQFSNSRSEMNVSTLELGDSALYLCASSRGLGEQYFGPGTRLTVT.

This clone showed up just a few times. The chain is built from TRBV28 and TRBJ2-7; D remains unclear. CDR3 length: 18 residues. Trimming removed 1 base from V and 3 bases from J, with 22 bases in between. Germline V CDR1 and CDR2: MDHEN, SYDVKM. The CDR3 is CASSLSVKTQTLLYEQYF. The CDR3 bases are TGTGCCAGCAGTTTATCGGTCAAAACTCAAACTCTTCTCTACGAGCAGTACTTC.

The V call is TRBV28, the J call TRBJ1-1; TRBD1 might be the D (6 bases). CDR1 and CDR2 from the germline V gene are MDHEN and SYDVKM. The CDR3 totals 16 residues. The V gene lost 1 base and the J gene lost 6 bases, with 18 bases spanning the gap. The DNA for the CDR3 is TGTGCCAGCAGTTTATTCCCTTGGGGCAGGGGAGCTGAAGCTTTCTTT. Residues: CASSLFPWGRGAEAFF.

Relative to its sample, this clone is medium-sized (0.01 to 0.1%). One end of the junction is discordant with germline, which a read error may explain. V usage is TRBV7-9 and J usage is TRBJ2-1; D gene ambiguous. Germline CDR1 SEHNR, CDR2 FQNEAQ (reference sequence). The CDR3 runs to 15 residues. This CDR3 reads CASSLDHSSYNEQFF. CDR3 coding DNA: TGTGCCAGCAGCTTAGACCACAGCTCCTATAATGAGCAGTTCTTC.

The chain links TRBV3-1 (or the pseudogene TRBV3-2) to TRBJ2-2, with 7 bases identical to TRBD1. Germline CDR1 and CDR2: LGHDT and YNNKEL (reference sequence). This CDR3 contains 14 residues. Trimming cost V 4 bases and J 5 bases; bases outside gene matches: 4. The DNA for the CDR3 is TGTGCCAGCAGCCGACAGGGTGGAACCGGGGAGCTGTTTTTT. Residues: CASSRQGGTGELFF.

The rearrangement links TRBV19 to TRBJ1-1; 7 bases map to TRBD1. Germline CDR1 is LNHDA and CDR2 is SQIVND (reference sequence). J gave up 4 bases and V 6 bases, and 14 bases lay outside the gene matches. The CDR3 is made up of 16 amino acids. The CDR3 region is CASSKQGEARSTEAFF. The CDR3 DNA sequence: TGTGCCAGTAGCAAGCAGGGGGAGGCGAGGAGCACTGAAGCTTTCTTT. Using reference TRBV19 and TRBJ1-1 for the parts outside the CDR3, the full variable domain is DGGITQSPKYLFRKEGQNVTLSCEQNLNHDAMYWYRQDPGQGLRLIYYSQIVNDFQKGDIAEGYSVSREKKESFPLTVTSAQKNPTAFYLCASSKQGEARSTEAFFGQGTRLTVV.

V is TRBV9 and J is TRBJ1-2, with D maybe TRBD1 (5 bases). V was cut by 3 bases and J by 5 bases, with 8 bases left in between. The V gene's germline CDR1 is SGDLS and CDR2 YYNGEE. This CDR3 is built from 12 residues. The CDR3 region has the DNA TGTGCCAGCAGCGAGGGGCGATATGGCTACACCTTC. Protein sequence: CASSEGRYGYTF.

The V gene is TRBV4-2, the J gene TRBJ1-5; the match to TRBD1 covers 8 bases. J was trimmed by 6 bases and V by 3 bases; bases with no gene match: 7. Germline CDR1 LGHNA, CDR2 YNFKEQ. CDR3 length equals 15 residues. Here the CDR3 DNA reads TGTGCCAGCAGCCATAATGCAGGGGGCGTTCAGCCCCAGCATTTT. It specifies CASSHNAGGVQPQHF.

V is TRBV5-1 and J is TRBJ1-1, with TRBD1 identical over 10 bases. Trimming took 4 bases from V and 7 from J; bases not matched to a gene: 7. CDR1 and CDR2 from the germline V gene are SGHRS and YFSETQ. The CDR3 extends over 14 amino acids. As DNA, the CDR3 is TGCGCCAGCAGCCAGACAGGGGGCGAGGGTGAAGCTTTCTTT. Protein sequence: CASSQTGGEGEAFF.

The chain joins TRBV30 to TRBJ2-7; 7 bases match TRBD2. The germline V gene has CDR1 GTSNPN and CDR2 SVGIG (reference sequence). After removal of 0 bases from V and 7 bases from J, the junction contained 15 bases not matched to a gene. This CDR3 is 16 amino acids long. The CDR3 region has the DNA TGTGCCTGGAGTGTCCCAGCGGGAAACCCCTTCCCGGAGCAGTACTTC. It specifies CAWSVPAGNPFPEQYF.

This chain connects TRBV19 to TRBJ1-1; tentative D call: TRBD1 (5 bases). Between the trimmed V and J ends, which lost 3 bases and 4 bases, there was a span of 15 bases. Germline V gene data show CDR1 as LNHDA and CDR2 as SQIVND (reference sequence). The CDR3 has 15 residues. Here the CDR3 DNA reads TGTGCCAGTAGTATTAGGGTAGGGGTCGGCACTGAAGCTTTCTTT. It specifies CASSIRVGVGTEAFF.

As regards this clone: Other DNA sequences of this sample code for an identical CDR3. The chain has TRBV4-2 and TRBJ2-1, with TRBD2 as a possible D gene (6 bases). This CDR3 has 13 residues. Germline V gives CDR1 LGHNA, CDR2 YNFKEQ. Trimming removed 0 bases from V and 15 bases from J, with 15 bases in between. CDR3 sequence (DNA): TGTGCCAGCAGCCAAGATCCCGGTCGGGGGAGGTTCTTC. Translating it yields CASSQDPGRGRFF.